This TCR beta chain was identified during a study of Ad26.COV2.S vaccination and SARS-CoV-2 variants. Study background: Doses of Ad26.COV2.S were injected into muscle once or twice, 56 days apart. Points from the study as a whole: Breadth of non-spike TCRs did not differ between vaccinees and placebo recipients. Substantial breadth was reported for post-vaccination spike-specific CD8+ and CD4+ T cells.

As to treatment: roughly 19 received Ad26.COV2.S at low or high dose, single or two shots; roughly five received placebo; per-sample allocation not given. Vaccine and placebo recipients were sampled on day 63 after the first injection. The vaccine delivered Wuhan-strain SARS-CoV-2 spike through an Ad26 vector. Assay: immunoSEQ multiplex PCR; the TCRdb copy retains only in-frame clones and omits some. The sample lists roughly 400,000 clones, less than 95% occurring once. Of note for this clone: Its antigen is unknown.

Germline CDR1 and CDR2: MNHEY and SMNVEV (reference sequence). CDR3 length equals 10 residues. The V and J genes are TRBV27 and TRBJ2-7; D call uncertain. Gene TRBJ2-1 matches the end of the DNA better, so the J call may be wrong. The receptor comes from a person between 18 and 60 years old who received the Ad26.COV2.S COVID-19 vaccine or a placebo. Sequences were derived from peripheral blood, sampled in a trial of Ad26.COV2.S vaccine versus placebo. CDR3: CASSFNEQFF. The DNA for the CDR3 is TGTGCCAGCAGTTTCAATGAGCAGTTCTTC.